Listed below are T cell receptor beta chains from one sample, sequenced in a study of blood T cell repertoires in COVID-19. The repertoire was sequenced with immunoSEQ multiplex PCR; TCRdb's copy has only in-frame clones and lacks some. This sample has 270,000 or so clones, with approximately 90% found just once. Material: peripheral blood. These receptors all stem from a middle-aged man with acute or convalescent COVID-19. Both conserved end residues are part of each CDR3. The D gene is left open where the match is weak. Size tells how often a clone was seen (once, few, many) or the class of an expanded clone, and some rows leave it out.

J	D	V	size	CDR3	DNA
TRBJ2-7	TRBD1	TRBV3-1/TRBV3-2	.	CASSPWDRTHEQYF	TGTGCCAGCAGCCCCTGGGACAGGACGCACGAGCAGTACTTC
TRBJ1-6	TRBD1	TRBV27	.	CASSLLGRGAGGGNSPLHF	TGTGCCAGCAGTTTATTAGGTCGTGGGGCAGGGGGCGGAAATTCACCCCTCCACTTT
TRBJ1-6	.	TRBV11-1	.	CASSSGNSPLHF	TGTGCCAGCAGCTCGGGGAATTCACCCCTCCACTTT
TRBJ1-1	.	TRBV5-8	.	CASSQRGKNTEAFF	TGTGCCAGCAGCCAGAGGGGGAAGAACACTGAAGCTTTCTTT
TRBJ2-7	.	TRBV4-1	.	CASSQGMGRQYF	TGCGCCAGCAGCCAAGGGATGGGGCGGCAGTACTTC
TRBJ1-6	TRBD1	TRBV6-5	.	CASRDRGRSPLHF	TGTGCCAGCAGGGACAGGGGGAGGTCACCCCTCCACTTT
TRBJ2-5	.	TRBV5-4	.	CASSLKQGQETQYF	TGTGCCAGCAGCTTGAAACAGGGCCAAGAGACCCAGTACTTC
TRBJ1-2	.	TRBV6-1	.	CASSEAIYGYTF	TGTGCCAGCAGTGAAGCCATCTATGGCTACACCTTC
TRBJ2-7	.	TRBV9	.	CASSVRAGPSYEQYF	TGTGCCAGCAGCGTACGGGCGGGGCCCTCCTACGAGCAGTACTTC
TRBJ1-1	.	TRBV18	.	CASSLNRDTEAFF	TGTGCCAGCTCACTTAACAGGGACACTGAAGCTTTCTTT
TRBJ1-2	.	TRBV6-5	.	CASSRPQAGYTF	TGTGCCAGCAGCCGGCCCCAGGCTGGCTACACCTTC
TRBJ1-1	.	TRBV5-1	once	CASSPGQPNTEAFF	TGCGCCAGCAGCCCGGGACAACCGAACACTGAAGCTTTCTTT
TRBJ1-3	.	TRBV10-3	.	CAIRGGGNTIYF	TGTGCCATCAGGGGAGGGGGAAACACCATATATTTT
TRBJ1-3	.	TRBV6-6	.	CASSSLGTLDTIYF	TGTGCCAGCAGTTCACTCGGGACACTCGACACCATATATTTT
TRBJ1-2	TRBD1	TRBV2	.	CASSSQGANYGYTF	TGTGCCAGCAGTTCTCAGGGGGCGAACTATGGCTACACCTTC
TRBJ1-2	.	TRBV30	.	CAWSPQGRFYGYTF	TGTGCCTGGAGTCCTCAGGGCCGATTCTATGGCTACACCTTC
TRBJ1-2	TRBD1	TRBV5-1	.	CASSPGQGTSGYTF	TGCGCCAGCAGCCCCGGACAGGGAACTAGTGGCTACACCTTC
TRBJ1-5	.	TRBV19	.	CASNRPGTGGQPQHF	TGTGCCAGTAACCGACCTGGGACGGGAGGGCAGCCCCAGCATTTT
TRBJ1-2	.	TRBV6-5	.	CASSAASYGYTF	TGTGCCAGCTCTGCGGCCTCCTATGGCTACACCTTC
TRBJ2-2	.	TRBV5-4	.	CASRGQSNTGELFF	TGTGCCAGCAGGGGCCAGTCGAACACCGGGGAGCTGTTTTTT
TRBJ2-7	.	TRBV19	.	CASSPGGRYEQYF	TGTGCCAGTAGTCCCGGGGGACGGTACGAGCAGTACTTC
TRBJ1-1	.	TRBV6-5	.	CASSRGDTEAFF	TGTGCCAGCAGTAGAGGAGACACTGAAGCTTTCTTT
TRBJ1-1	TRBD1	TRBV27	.	CASSRDRGEYTEAFF	TGTGCCAGCAGCCGGGACAGGGGAGAATACACTGAAGCTTTCTTT
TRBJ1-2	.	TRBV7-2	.	CASSKTGPYGYTF	TGTGCCAGCAGCAAGACAGGCCCATATGGCTACACCTTC
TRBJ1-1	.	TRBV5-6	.	CASSPITGNTEAFF	TGTGCCAGCAGCCCTATTACGGGGAACACTGAAGCTTTCTTT
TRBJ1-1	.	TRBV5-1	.	CASSLGRVRAEAFF	TGCGCCAGCAGCTTGGGCCGTGTTCGCGCTGAAGCTTTCTTT
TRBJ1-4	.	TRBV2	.	CACTLAETTNEKLFF	TGTGCCTGTACTCTGGCGGAGACAACTAATGAAAAACTGTTTTTT
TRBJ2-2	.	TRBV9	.	CASSVVSRGGELFF	TGTGCCAGCAGCGTAGTTAGCCGAGGCGGGGAGCTGTTTTTT
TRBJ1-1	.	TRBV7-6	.	CANLARLNTEAFF	TGTGCCAATCTAGCTAGGTTGAACACTGAAGCTTTCTTT
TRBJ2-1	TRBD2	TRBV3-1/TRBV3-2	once	CASSPPRGGAYEQFF	TGTGCCAGCAGCCCCCCCCGCGGGGGGGCCTATGAGCAGTTCTTC
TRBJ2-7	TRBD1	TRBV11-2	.	CASSLGTGYGPEQYF	TGTGCCAGCAGCTTAGGGACAGGGTACGGACCTGAGCAGTACTTC
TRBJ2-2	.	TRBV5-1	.	CASSLGDRNTGELFF	TGCGCCAGCAGCTTGGGCGACAGGAACACCGGGGAGCTGTTTTTT
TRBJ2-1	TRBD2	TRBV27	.	CATTSPRGAYNEQFF	TGTGCCACCACGAGTCCCCGGGGGGCCTACAATGAGCAGTTCTTC
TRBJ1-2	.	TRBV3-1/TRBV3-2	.	CASSHSGGRSYGYTF	TGTGCCAGCAGCCACTCCGGGGGGCGCAGCTATGGCTACACCTTC
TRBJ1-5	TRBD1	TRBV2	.	CASSVSGTASNQPQHF	TGTGCCAGCAGTGTTTCCGGGACAGCTAGCAATCAGCCCCAGCATTTT
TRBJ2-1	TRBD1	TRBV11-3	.	CASSTGGSYNEQFF	TGTGCCAGCAGCACAGGGGGCTCCTACAATGAGCAGTTCTTC
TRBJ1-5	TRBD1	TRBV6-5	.	CASFETGTHQPQHF	TGTGCCAGCTTCGAGACAGGGACACATCAGCCCCAGCATTTT
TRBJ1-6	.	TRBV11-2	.	CASSFRDSPLHF	TGTGCCAGCAGCTTTAGAGATTCACCCCTCCACTTT
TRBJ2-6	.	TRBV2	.	CASSTYSGANVLTF	TGTGCCAGCAGTACATACTCTGGGGCCAACGTCCTGACTTTC
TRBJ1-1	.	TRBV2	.	CASKAVTEAFF	TGTGCCAGCAAGGCGGTCACTGAAGCTTTCTTT
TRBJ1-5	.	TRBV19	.	CASSIGRWESNQPQHF	TGTGCCAGTAGTATAGGACGATGGGAGAGCAATCAGCCCCAGCATTTT
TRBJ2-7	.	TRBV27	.	CASSLFLDSRDEQYF	TGTGCCAGCAGTTTATTTCTGGACAGCCGAGACGAGCAGTACTTC
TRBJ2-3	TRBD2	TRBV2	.	CASRDSGGWGDTQYF	TGTGCCAGCAGAGATAGCGGGGGGTGGGGAGATACGCAGTATTTT
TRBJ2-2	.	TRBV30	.	CAWSVLGGGELFF	TGTGCCTGGAGTGTACTGGGAGGCGGGGAGCTGTTTTTT
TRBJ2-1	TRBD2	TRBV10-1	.	CASSARLAGGLNEQFF	TGCGCCAGCAGCGCACGACTAGCGGGGGGTCTGAATGAGCAGTTCTTC
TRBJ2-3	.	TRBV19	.	CASSPGRAGTDTQYF	TGTGCCAGTAGTCCGGGCAGGGCGGGCACAGATACGCAGTATTTT
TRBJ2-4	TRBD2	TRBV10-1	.	CASSRGGDKNIQYF	TGCGCCAGCAGCCGCGGGGGGGATAAAAACATTCAGTACTTC